The rows below give T cell receptor beta chains drawn from one sample of a study of vaccination and CD4 T cells after COVID-19. MiXCR, run by TCRdb on the PCR reads, gives a single entry per CDR3 protein. The table lists some 15,000 distinct CDR3 sequences, about half of them singletons. Their antigens are not known. Material: CD4+ T cells from blood, cultured in vitro, obtained before SARS-CoV-2 vaccination. Receptor source: a human donor who had recovered from COVID-19. The CDR3 runs from the conserved cysteine through the conserved F or W. The order of the fields is clone size, D gene, V gene, J gene, CDR3 DNA, CDR3 protein. D genes are given only for firm matches. Size values are once, few and many counts, or a class for expanded clones, and some rows have none.

NA	NA	TRBV6-2/TRBV6-3	TRBJ2-3	TGTGCCAGCAGCCGAGGACGTATTGTGCCAGGCTTGGATACGCAGTATTTT	CASSRGRIVPGLDTQYF
few	TRBD1	TRBV4-2	TRBJ2-4	TGTGCCAGCAGCCCTTTGATTGACAGGGGGAACATTCAGTACTTC	CASSPLIDRGNIQYF
few	NA	TRBV19	TRBJ2-3	TGTGCCAGTAGGCCTCGGGGGCGAGTGGATACGCAGTATTTT	CASRPRGRVDTQYF
few	TRBD1	TRBV10-3	TRBJ2-5	TGTGCCATCAGGGGGACAGACCAAGAGACCCAGTACTTC	CAIRGTDQETQYF
NA	NA	TRBV6-1	TRBJ1-6	TGTGCCAGCAGTGCCCGATCGGGCAGGCGGCCCTATAATTCACCCCTCCACTTT	CASSARSGRRPYNSPLHF
NA	NA	TRBV27	TRBJ2-3	TGTGCCAGCAGTGCCCGGGACGGAAGCACAGATACGCAGTATTTT	CASSARDGSTDTQYF
NA	TRBD2	TRBV7-2	TRBJ2-1	TGTGCCAGCAGCTTAATTGGGACTAGCGGGGAGCAGTTCTTC	CASSLIGTSGEQFF
once	NA	TRBV10-3	TRBJ2-3	TGTGCCATCAAGGGGCTGGGTAGCACAGATACGCAGTATTTT	CAIKGLGSTDTQYF
NA	NA	TRBV21-1	TRBJ1-6	TGTGCCAGCAGCAAGCTGGGATTGTGTAATTCACCCCTCCACTTT	CASSKLGLCNSPLHF
NA	TRBD2	TRBV3-1	TRBJ2-7	TGTGCCAGCAGCGGGACCGCTAGCGGGAGGGCCGGCGAGCAGTACTTC	CASSGTASGRAGEQYF
NA	NA	TRBV7-2	TRBJ2-5	TGTGCCAGCAGCTTAGTCAGCCAAGAGACCCAGTACTTC	CASSLVSQETQYF
NA	NA	TRBV21-1	TRBJ1-1	TGTGCCAGCAGCAAGGAGACCAGGGTTCGTATGAACACTGAAGCTTTCTTT	CASSKETRVRMNTEAFF
NA	NA	TRBV6-5	TRBJ2-1	TGTGCCAGCAGTTATGGAGGGGGGGTTCCCGAGGAGCAGTTCTTC	CASSYGGGVPEEQFF
NA	NA	TRBV20-1	TRBJ2-3	TGCAGTGCTAGATCCCTAACAGATACGCAGTATTTT	CSARSLTDTQYF
few	NA	TRBV20-1	TRBJ2-1	TGCAGTGCTAGGGGGAATTCCTACAATGAGCAGTTCTTC	CSARGNSYNEQFF
NA	NA	TRBV6-5	TRBJ2-2	TGTGCCAGCAGTTACATGGCGAACACCGGGGAGCTGTTTTTT	CASSYMANTGELFF
NA	NA	TRBV28	TRBJ1-2	TGTGCCAGCAGTTTACAGGGTTGGGGCTACACCTTC	CASSLQGWGYTF
NA	TRBD1	TRBV5-1	TRBJ1-1	TGCGCCAGCAGCTGGGGGACAGACGCTGAAGCTTTCTTT	CASSWGTDAEAFF
few	TRBD1	TRBV10-1	TRBJ2-7	TGCGCCAGCACCGGGGACAGGCGGGACTACGAGCAGTACTTC	CASTGDRRDYEQYF
few	NA	TRBV20-1	TRBJ2-4	TGCAGTGGAGGTAGCGCAGCCAAAAACATTCAGTACTTC	CSGGSAAKNIQYF
few	NA	TRBV6-2/TRBV6-3	TRBJ2-6	TGTGCCAGCAGTTACAACTCTGGGGCCAACGTCCTGACTTTC	CASSYNSGANVLTF
NA	TRBD2	TRBV27	TRBJ2-1	TGTGCCAGCAGTCTATCGACTAGCGGGAGCCTCAATGAGCAGTTCTTC	CASSLSTSGSLNEQFF
few	TRBD1	TRBV20-1	TRBJ1-2	TGCAGTGCTAGTTACCCCCCGAAGCCAGAGACAGGGATGAATACGGACGGCTACACCTTC	CSASYPPKPETGMNTDGYTF
NA	NA	TRBV7-8	TRBJ1-2	TGTGCCAGCAGCTTAGCAGGGGGCTACACCTTC	CASSLAGGYTF
NA	TRBD1	TRBV6-5	TRBJ2-5	TGTGCCAGCAGTTACCCGGACAGGGGGCTAGAGACCCAGTACTTC	CASSYPDRGLETQYF
NA	NA	TRBV18	TRBJ2-7	TGTGCCAGCTCACCACAGCAGGGTTCCTACGAGCAGTACTTC	CASSPQQGSYEQYF
NA	NA	TRBV5-5	TRBJ2-3	TGTGCCAGCGGCCGGTGGGGAGCTGGGTCGGGCTTCACAGATACGCAGTATTTT	CASGRWGAGSGFTDTQYF
NA	TRBD2	TRBV18	TRBJ2-7	TGTGCCAGCTCAACCCCTACTCGGGAGGGACACGAGCAGTACTTC	CASSTPTREGHEQYF
NA	NA	TRBV29-1	TRBJ2-1	TGCAGCGTTGAACTGACTTTCGTTTACAATGAGCAGTTCTTC	CSVELTFVYNEQFF
NA	TRBD2	TRBV7-2	TRBJ2-2	TGTGCCAGCAGCCCGGCTAGCGGGAAAACCGGGGAGCTGTTTTTT	CASSPASGKTGELFF
NA	TRBD2	TRBV5-4	TRBJ2-7	TGTGCCAGCAGCCTGACTAGCGGGATGAGTGGGCAGTACTTC	CASSLTSGMSGQYF
NA	TRBD2	TRBV12-3/TRBV12-4	TRBJ2-1	TGTGCCAGCAGTGTAGCGGGAGGGCCTCCCTACAATGAGCAGTTCTTC	CASSVAGGPPYNEQFF
once	TRBD1	TRBV7-2	TRBJ2-5	TGTGCCAGCAGCTCCCGACAGGGGGCGGAGACCCAGTACTTC	CASSSRQGAETQYF
few	NA	TRBV19	TRBJ2-5	TGTGCCAGTAGCCCGGGGGTGCGAGAGACCCAGTACTTC	CASSPGVRETQYF
few	TRBD1	TRBV19	TRBJ1-1	TGTGCCAGTACCGCCGACAGGGGAGGGACTGAAGCTTTCTTT	CASTADRGGTEAFF
NA	NA	TRBV11-2	TRBJ2-3	TGTGCCAGCACCGCCCCCAGACTGGCAGATACGCAGTATTTT	CASTAPRLADTQYF
NA	NA	TRBV25-1	TRBJ1-2	TGTCCCAGCAGTGAGGTAGGAGGGGCTGGAAGAGGCTACACCTTC	CPSSEVGGAGRGYTF
NA	NA	TRBV6-1	TRBJ2-7	TGTGCCAGCAGCGCATTGGAAGGTAGCGAGCAGTACTTC	CASSALEGSEQYF